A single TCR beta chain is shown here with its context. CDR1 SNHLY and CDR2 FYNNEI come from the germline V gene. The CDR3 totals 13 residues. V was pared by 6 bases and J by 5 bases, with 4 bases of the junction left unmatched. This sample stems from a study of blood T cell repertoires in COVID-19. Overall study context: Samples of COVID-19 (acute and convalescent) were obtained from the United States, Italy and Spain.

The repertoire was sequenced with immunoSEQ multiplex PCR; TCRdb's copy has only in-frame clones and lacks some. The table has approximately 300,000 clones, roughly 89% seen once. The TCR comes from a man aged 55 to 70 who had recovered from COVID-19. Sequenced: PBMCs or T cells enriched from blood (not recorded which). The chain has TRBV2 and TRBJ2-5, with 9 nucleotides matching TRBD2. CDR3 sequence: CASRGTSKETQYF. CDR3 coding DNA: TGTGCCAGCAGGGGGACTAGCAAGGAGACCCAGTACTTC.